A selection of T cell receptor beta chains follows, all from one sample in a study of blood T cell repertoires in COVID-19. Clones were read by immunoSEQ multiplex PCR, and TCRdb kept only the in-frame ones, dropping some. Of over 250,000 clones in the sample, approximately 85% are singletons; the top ten hold approximately 10%. Input material: peripheral blood. The receptors shown here come from a woman in her sixties or seventies with acute or convalescent COVID-19. Each CDR3 is given with its conserved first and last residue. Each record gives: D gene, V gene, clone size, J gene, CDR3 protein, CDR3 DNA. A D gene is named only where the DNA matches it firmly. Not every row has a clone size; where given, it reads once, few, many or a size class.

TRBD1,TRBV28,-,TRBJ1-5,CASSPGTGANQPQHF,TGTGCCAGCAGTCCCGGGACAGGGGCCAATCAGCCCCAGCATTTT
TRBD1,TRBV2,-,TRBJ1-1,CASSGQADTEAFF,TGTGCCAGCAGCGGACAGGCGGACACTGAAGCTTTCTTT
TRBD2,TRBV6-5,-,TRBJ2-1,CASSPAGGYNEQFF,TGTGCCAGCAGTCCAGCGGGGGGTTACAATGAGCAGTTCTTC
-,TRBV2,once,TRBJ1-1,CASSGLMNTEAFF,TGTGCCAGCAGTGGACTCATGAACACTGAAGCTTTCTTT
-,TRBV28,-,TRBJ1-1,CASSLQGTGAEAFF,TGTGCCAGCAGTTTACAGGGTACAGGAGCGGAAGCTTTCTTT
TRBD1,TRBV28,-,TRBJ1-6,CASSPGQGRSPLHF,TGTGCCAGCAGTCCGGGACAGGGACGGTCACCCCTCCACTTT
-,TRBV3-1/TRBV3-2,-,TRBJ2-3,CASSQDLATDTQYF,TGTGCCAGCAGCCAAGATTTGGCCACAGATACGCAGTATTTT
TRBD1,TRBV7-9,-,TRBJ2-1,CASSLTTGRAYNEQFF,TGTGCCAGCAGCTTAACGACAGGGCGTGCCTACAATGAGCAGTTCTTC
-,TRBV7-2,-,TRBJ2-2,CASSLGGANTGELFF,TGTGCCAGCAGCTTAGGGGGGGCGAACACCGGGGAGCTGTTTTTT
-,TRBV6-1,-,TRBJ1-1,CASSEWTERLTEAFF,TGTGCCAGCAGTGAATGGACAGAAAGGTTGACTGAAGCTTTCTTT
-,TRBV6-6,-,TRBJ1-1,CASIQGGNTEAFF,TGTGCCAGCATTCAGGGAGGGAACACTGAAGCTTTCTTT
-,TRBV12-3/TRBV12-4,-,TRBJ1-6,CASSQDSYSPLHF,TGTGCCAGCAGCCAGGACAGCTATTCACCCCTCCACTTT
-,TRBV19,-,TRBJ1-2,CASSIDRSYGYTF,TGTGCCAGTAGTATAGACAGGTCCTATGGCTACACCTTC
-,TRBV28,-,TRBJ2-7,CASSDNYEQYF,TGTGCCAGCAGTGACAACTACGAGCAGTACTTC
-,TRBV7-9,-,TRBJ2-1,CASRSDRQFF,TGTGCCAGCAGATCGGACAGGCAGTTCTTC
-,TRBV7-6,-,TRBJ2-1,CASSLAELNPFF,TGTGCCAGCAGCTTAGCAGAGCTAAATCCGTTCTTC
TRBD2,TRBV19,once,TRBJ2-5,CASSQRGAGETQYF,TGTGCCAGTAGTCAGCGGGGGGCCGGGGAGACCCAGTACTTC
-,TRBV19,few,TRBJ1-5,CASSIIRGNQPQHF,TGTGCCAGTAGTATTATCAGGGGCAATCAGCCCCAGCATTTT
TRBD1,TRBV5-6,-,TRBJ2-7,CASSLVGGGQGAREQYF,TGTGCCAGCAGCTTGGTCGGAGGCGGACAGGGGGCCAGGGAGCAGTACTTC
-,TRBV30,-,TRBJ1-2,CAWTRTANYGYTF,TGTGCCTGGACCCGGACAGCTAACTATGGCTACACCTTC
-,TRBV7-6,-,TRBJ1-1,CASSWGGDTEAFF,TGTGCCAGCAGCTGGGGCGGGGACACTGAAGCTTTCTTT
-,TRBV11-2,-,TRBJ1-2,CASSPTDKNRHYGYTF,TGTGCCAGCAGCCCCACCGACAAAAATCGTCACTATGGCTACACCTTC
-,TRBV5-4,-,TRBJ2-2,CASSWGGADNTGELFF,TGTGCCAGCAGCTGGGGAGGAGCGGATAATACCGGGGAGCTGTTTTTT
-,TRBV4-1,few,TRBJ2-7,CASSQDPPPGQVGIGSYEQYF,TGCGCCAGCAGCCAAGATCCACCCCCTGGCCAGGTCGGAATCGGGAGCTACGAGCAGTACTTC
-,TRBV21-1,-,TRBJ1-5,CASSKARQENSNQPQHF,TGTGCCAGCAGCAAAGCCCGACAGGAGAATAGCAATCAGCCCCAGCATTTT
-,TRBV24-1,-,TRBJ2-5,CATSDLGGETQYF,TGTGCCACCAGTGATTTAGGCGGGGAGACCCAGTACTTC
-,TRBV7-9,-,TRBJ1-5,CASNDPPGPQHF,TGTGCCAGCAATGATCCCCCGGGGCCCCAGCATTTT
-,TRBV12-3/TRBV12-4,-,TRBJ2-5,CASSLRETQYF,TGTGCCAGCAGTTTACGGGAGACCCAGTACTTC
-,TRBV30,-,TRBJ2-3,CAWSKHGGTTDTQYF,TGTGCCTGGAGCAAACACGGGGGAACCACAGATACGCAGTATTTT
-,TRBV19,-,TRBJ2-1,CASSIYRSPYNEQFF,TGTGCCAGTAGTATCTACAGGTCCCCCTACAATGAGCAGTTCTTC